The subject of this entry is one TCR beta chain. No antigen is known for it. The CDR3 sequence is 16 residues long. CDR1 is SNHLY, CDR2 FYNNEI, per germline. Trimming shortened V by 0 bases and J by 5 bases, and 11 bases separated the two germline ends. This entry comes from a study of CD8+ T cells in alopecia areata. The wider study: Those patients who were treated received oral tofacitinib, which was given at 5 to 10 mg twice daily for moderate-to-severe alopecia areata.

Regarding the study as a whole: The study found TCR sharing across patients less clear than in mice, possibly for HLA reasons. Sequencing of scalp tissue also captures the resident alphabeta T cells of normal skin.

TCR sequencing used cDNA made by reverse transcription of extracted RNA. Produced via immunoSEQ multiplex PCR; TCRdb's table is partial and in-frame only. Of roughly 200,000 clones listed, roughly 63% were seen once; the top ten hold more than 1.5%. The gene calls are TRBV2 and TRBJ1-6; D may be TRBD1 (6 bases). The receptor's source is a human donor with alopecia areata. Here the sequenced sample was CD4+ T cells sorted from blood, taken at week 0. CDR3 amino acids: CASSEALGGHNSPLHF. The CDR3 DNA sequence: TGTGCCAGCAGTGAAGCGCTTGGGGGCCATAATTCACCCCTCCACTTT. The full variable domain, with the rest looked up from reference TRBV2 and TRBJ1-6, is EPEVTQTPSHQVTQMGQEVILRCVPISNHLYFYWYRQILGQKVEFLVSFYNNEISEKSEIFDDQFSVERPDGSNFTLKIRSTKLEDSAMYFCASSEALGGHNSPLHFGNGTRLTVT.